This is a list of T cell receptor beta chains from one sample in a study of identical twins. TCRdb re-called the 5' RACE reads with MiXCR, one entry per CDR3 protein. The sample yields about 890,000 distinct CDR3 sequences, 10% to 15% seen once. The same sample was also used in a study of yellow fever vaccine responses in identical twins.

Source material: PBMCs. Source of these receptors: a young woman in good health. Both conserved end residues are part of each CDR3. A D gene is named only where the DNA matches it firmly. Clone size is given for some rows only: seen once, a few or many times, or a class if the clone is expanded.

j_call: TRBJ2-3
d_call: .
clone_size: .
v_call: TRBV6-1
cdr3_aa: CASSGQASTDTQYF
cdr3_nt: TGTGCCAGCAGTGGACAGGCCAGCACAGATACGCAGTATTTT

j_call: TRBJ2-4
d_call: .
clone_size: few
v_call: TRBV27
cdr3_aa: CASSITGTQNIQYF
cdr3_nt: TGTGCCAGCAGTATCACAGGGACTCAAAACATTCAGTACTTC

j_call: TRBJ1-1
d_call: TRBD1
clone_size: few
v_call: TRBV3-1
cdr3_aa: CASSQGGQGHPNTEAFF
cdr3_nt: TGTGCCAGCAGCCAAGGGGGACAGGGGCACCCGAACACTGAAGCTTTCTTT

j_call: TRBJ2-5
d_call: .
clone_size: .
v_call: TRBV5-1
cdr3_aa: CASSLNRGGQETQYF
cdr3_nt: TGCGCCAGCAGCTTGAACCGAGGGGGGCAAGAGACCCAGTACTTC

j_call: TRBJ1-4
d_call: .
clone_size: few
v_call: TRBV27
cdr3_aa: CASTGGGVEKLFF
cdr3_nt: TGTGCCAGCACCGGGGGCGGTGTTGAAAAACTGTTTTTT

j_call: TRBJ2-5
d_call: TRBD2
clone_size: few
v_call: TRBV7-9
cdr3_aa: CASSLTSGPRETQYF
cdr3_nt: TGTGCCAGCAGCTTAACTAGCGGACCTCGGGAGACCCAGTACTTC

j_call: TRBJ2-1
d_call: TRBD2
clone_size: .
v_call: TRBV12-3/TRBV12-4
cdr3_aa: CASRWPGGPHNEQFF
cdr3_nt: TGTGCCAGCAGATGGCCGGGAGGTCCCCACAATGAGCAGTTCTTC

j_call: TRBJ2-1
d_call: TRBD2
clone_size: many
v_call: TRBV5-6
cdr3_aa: CASSRPYSGFYNEQFF
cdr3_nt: TGTGCCAGCAGCCGACCCTATAGCGGGTTTTACAATGAGCAGTTCTTC

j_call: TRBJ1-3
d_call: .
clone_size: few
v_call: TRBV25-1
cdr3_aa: CASSDPLAGGGNTIYF
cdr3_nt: TGTGCCAGCAGTGACCCCCTCGCCGGGGGGGGAAACACCATATATTTT

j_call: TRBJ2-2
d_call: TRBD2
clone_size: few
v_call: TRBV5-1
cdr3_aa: CASSLVPSGRDTGELFF
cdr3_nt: TGCGCCAGCAGCTTGGTACCTAGCGGGAGAGACACCGGGGAGCTGTTTTTT

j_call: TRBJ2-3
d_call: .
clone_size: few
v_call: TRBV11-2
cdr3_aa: CASSLDGTSFLSTDTQYF
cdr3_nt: TGTGCCAGCAGCTTAGACGGTACTAGCTTCCTTAGCACAGATACGCAGTATTTT

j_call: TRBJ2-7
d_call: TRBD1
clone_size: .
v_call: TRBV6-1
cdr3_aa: CASRAPGQNYEQYF
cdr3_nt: TGTGCCAGCAGAGCCCCGGGACAGAACTACGAGCAGTACTTC

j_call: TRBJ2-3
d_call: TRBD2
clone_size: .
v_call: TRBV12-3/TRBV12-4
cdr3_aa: CTSTLGLAESTDTQYF
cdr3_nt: TGTACCAGCACCTTGGGACTAGCGGAAAGCACAGATACGCAGTATTTT

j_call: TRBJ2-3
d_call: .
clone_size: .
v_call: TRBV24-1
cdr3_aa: CATSGGGRVRDTQYF
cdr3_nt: TGTGCCACCAGTGGCGGGGGCAGGGTAAGAGATACGCAGTATTTT

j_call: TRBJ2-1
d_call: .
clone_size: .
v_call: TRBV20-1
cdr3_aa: CSAEGVVQGYEQFF
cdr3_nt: TGCAGTGCTGAGGGGGTGGTTCAAGGTTATGAGCAGTTCTTC

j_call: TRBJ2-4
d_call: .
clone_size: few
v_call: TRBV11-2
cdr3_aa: CASSSIQGRENIQYF
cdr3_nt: TGTGCCAGCAGCTCAATTCAGGGGAGGGAAAACATTCAGTACTTC

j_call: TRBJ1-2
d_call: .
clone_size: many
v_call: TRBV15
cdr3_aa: CATQGPDYGYTF
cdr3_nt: TGTGCCACCCAGGGGCCCGATTATGGCTACACCTTC

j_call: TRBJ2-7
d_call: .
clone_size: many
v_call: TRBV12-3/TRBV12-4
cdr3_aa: CASSLGVWSYEQYF
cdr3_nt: TGTGCCAGCAGTTTAGGGGTGTGGTCCTACGAGCAGTACTTC

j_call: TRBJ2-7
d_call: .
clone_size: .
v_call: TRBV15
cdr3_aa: CATSRTTDTYEQYF
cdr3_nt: TGTGCCACCAGCAGAACCACTGATACCTACGAGCAGTACTTC

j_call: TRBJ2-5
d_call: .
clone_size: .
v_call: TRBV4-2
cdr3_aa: CASSQERQETQYF
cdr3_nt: TGTGCCAGCAGCCAAGAGAGGCAAGAGACCCAGTACTTC

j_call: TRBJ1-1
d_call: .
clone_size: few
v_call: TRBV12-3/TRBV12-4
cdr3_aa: CASSLELARLQAFF
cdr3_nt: TGTGCCAGCAGTTTAGAGTTGGCTCGTCTACAGGCTTTCTTT

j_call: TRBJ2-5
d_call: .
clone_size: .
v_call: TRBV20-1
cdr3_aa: CCASTGGGLGSQETQYF
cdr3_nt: TGCTGTGCTAGTACGGGTGGTGGGCTAGGAAGTCAAGAGACCCAGTACTTC

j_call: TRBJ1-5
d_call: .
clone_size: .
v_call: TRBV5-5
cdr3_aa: CASRESASGQPQHF
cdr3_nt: TGTGCCAGCAGAGAAAGCGCTTCTGGTCAGCCCCAGCATTTT

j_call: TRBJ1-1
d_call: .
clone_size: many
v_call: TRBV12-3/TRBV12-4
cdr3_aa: CASSFFKYEAFF
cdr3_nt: TGTGCCAGCAGTTTCTTCAAGTATGAAGCTTTCTTT

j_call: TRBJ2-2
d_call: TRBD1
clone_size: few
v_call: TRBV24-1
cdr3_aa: CATSTGGAATGELFF
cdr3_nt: TGTGCCACCAGTACAGGGGGCGCGGCCACCGGGGAGCTGTTTTTT

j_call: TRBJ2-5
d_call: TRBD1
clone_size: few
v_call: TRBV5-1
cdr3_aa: CASSMDRVGETQYF
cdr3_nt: TGCGCCAGCAGCATGGACAGGGTCGGCGAGACCCAGTACTTC

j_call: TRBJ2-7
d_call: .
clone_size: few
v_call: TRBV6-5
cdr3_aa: CASSNTGRGTYEQYF
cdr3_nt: TGTGCCAGCAGTAACACAGGGAGGGGGACCTACGAGCAGTACTTC

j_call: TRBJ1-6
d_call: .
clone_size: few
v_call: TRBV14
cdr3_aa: CASSQVRTAYNSPLHF
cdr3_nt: TGTGCCAGCAGCCAAGTGCGCACGGCGTATAATTCACCCCTCCACTTT

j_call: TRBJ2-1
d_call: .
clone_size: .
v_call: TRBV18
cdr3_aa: CASSPPGRNRNEHFF
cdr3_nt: TGTGCCAGCTCACCTCCGGGACGGAATCGCAATGAGCATTTCTTC

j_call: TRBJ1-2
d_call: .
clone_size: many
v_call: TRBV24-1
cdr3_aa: CATSDSGLNLYGYTF
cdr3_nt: TGTGCCACCAGTGATTCAGGCCTAAACCTCTATGGCTACACCTTC

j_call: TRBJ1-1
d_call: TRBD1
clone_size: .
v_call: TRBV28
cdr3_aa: CASSSRRTGAVNTEAFF
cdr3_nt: TGTGCCAGCAGTTCACGCCGGACAGGGGCAGTGAACACTGAAGCTTTCTTT

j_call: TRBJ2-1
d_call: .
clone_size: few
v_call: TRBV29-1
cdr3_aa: CSVEDPRARDNEQFF
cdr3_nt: TGCAGCGTTGAAGATCCAAGGGCTAGGGACAATGAGCAGTTCTTC

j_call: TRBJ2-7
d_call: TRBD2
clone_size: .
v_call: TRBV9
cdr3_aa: CASGEGGPEQYF
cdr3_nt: TGTGCCAGCGGGGAGGGCGGCCCCGAGCAGTACTTC

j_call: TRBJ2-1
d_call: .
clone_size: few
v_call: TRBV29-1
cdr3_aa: CSVDTGLSYNEQFF
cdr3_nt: TGCAGCGTTGATACAGGACTCTCCTACAATGAGCAGTTCTTC

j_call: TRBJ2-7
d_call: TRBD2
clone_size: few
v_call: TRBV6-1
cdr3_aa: CASKYTSGRVYEQYF
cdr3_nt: TGTGCCAGCAAATACACTAGCGGGAGGGTCTACGAGCAGTACTTC

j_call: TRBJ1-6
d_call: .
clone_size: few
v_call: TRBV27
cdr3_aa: CASSIEGRYNSPLHF
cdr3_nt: TGTGCCAGCAGTATAGAGGGACGGTATAATTCACCCCTCCACTTT

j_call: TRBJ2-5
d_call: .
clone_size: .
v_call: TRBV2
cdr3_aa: CASREDSLETQYF
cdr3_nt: TGTGCCAGCAGGGAAGACAGTTTAGAGACCCAGTACTTC

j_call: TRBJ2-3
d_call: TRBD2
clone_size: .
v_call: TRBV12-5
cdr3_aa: CASGLEVAGARHTQYF
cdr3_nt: TGTGCTAGTGGTTTGGAGGTAGCGGGGGCTCGGCATACGCAGTATTTT

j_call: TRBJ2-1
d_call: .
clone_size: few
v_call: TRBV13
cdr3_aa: CASSGAWSSYNEQFF
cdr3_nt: TGTGCCAGCTCGGGGGCCTGGAGCTCCTACAATGAGCAGTTCTTC

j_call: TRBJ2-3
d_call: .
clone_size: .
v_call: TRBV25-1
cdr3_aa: CASSGVRSRDRNTDTQYF
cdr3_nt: TGTGCCAGCAGTGGGGTACGTTCTCGAGACAGAAACACAGATACGCAGTATTTT

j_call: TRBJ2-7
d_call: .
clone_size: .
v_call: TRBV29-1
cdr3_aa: CSVEEGPGDEQYF
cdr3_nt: TGCAGCGTTGAAGAGGGGCCTGGGGACGAGCAGTACTTC

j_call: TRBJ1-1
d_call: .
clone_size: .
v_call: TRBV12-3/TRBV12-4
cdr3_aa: CASSVTQGNTEAFF
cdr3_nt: TGTGCCAGCAGTGTGACACAGGGGAACACTGAAGCTTTCTTT

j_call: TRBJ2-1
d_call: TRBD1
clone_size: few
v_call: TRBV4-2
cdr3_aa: CASSPRQGHNEQFF
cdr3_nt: TGTGCCAGCAGCCCAAGACAGGGCCACAATGAGCAGTTCTTC

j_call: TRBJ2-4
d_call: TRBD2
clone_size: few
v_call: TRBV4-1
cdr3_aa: CASSQRAGGEGKNIQYF
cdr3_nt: TGCGCCAGCAGCCAAAGAGCGGGGGGAGAGGGCAAAAACATTCAGTACTTC

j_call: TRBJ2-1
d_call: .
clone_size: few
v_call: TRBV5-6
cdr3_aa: CASSQGRVGAYNEQFF
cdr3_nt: TGTGCCAGCAGCCAAGGCCGCGTTGGGGCATACAATGAGCAGTTCTTC

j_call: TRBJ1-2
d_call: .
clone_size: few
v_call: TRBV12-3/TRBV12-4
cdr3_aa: CASSRPGDYGYTF
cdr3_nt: TGTGCCAGCAGTCGTCCCGGGGACTATGGCTACACCTTC

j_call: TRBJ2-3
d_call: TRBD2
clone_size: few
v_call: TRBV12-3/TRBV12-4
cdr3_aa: CASRSSGRTPDTQYF
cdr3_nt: TGTGCCAGCAGATCTAGCGGGAGGACCCCAGATACGCAGTATTTT

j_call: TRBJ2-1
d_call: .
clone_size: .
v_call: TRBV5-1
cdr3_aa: CASSLAQNWDEQFF
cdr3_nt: TGCGCCAGCAGCTTGGCTCAGAATTGGGATGAGCAGTTCTTC

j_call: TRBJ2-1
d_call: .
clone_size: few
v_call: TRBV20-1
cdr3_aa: CSARGWVKDNEQFF
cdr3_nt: TGCAGTGCTAGAGGGTGGGTAAAGGACAATGAGCAGTTCTTC

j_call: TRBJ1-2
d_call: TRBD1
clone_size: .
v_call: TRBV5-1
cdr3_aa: CASSPDRAGYTF
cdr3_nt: TGCGCCAGCAGCCCTGACAGGGCTGGCTACACCTTC

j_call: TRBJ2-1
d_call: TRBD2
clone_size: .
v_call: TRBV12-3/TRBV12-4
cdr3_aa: CASKGLAGGVGLYNEQFF
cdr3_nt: TGTGCCAGCAAAGGACTAGCGGGAGGGGTCGGGCTTTACAATGAGCAGTTCTTC

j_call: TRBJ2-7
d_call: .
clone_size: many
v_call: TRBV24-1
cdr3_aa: CATSDGAYEQYF
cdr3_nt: TGTGCCACCAGTGATGGGGCCTACGAGCAGTACTTC